One sample yielded the 4 T cell receptor beta chains listed below, sequenced in a study of T-cell memory formation after mild COVID-19. TCRdb re-derived calls from the 5' RACE reads in MiXCR, one entry per CDR3 protein. The data show about 290,000 distinct CDR3 sequences, approximately 15% seen once. Sequenced sample: PBMCs or a T cell subset sorted from them (not recorded which). The receptors derive from a man aged 18-30 years who had mild COVID-19 (a few samples of this study predate the infection). Cell type and time point are not known.

To note about this clonotype: A read error may account for a junction end that differs from germline. The CDR3 nucleotides are TGTGCCATCAGCCCCCGAGGGCAGCTCGGCTACACCTTC. Its translation is CAISPRGQLGYTF. The V and J genes are TRBV7-2 and TRBJ1-2; no clear D. Germline CDR1 is SGHTA and CDR2 is FQGNSA. This CDR3 is 13 amino acids long.

This clonotype showed up just a few times. The chain carries TRBV4-2 and TRBJ2-3; the D is unclear. Trimming left V 1 base short and J 5 bases short, with 7 bases between. CDR1 and CDR2 (germline): LGHNA, YNFKEQ. This CDR3 is 13 amino acids long. The CDR3 DNA is TGTGCCAGCAGCCAAGGCGACGAAGATACGCAGTATTTT. Residues: CASSQGDEDTQYF.

About this clonotype: An end of the junction does not agree with germline; a read error may underlie this. The chain is built from TRBV3-1 and TRBJ2-5, with 7 bases fitting TRBD2. The CDR3 totals 15 residues. Per the germline V gene, CDR1 is LGHDT and CDR2 is YNNKEL (reference sequence). CDR3 nucleotides: TGTGCCAGCAGTCAAGCGGGGCTTAATCAAGAGACCCAGTACTTC. Protein: CASSQAGLNQETQYF.

This clonotype turned up a few times. The rearrangement uses TRBV7-3 and TRBJ1-5; D not certain. The CDR3 totals 14 residues. Germline CDR1 SGHTA, CDR2 FQGTGA. The V end was cut by 4 bases, the J end by 0 bases, with 7 bases between. The CDR3 protein is CASSSRPSNQPQHF. The CDR3 nucleotides are TGTGCCAGCAGCTCCCGACCTAGCAATCAGCCCCAGCATTTT.